Listed below are T cell receptor beta chains from one sample, sequenced in a study of OX40 agonist ivuxolimab in advanced cancers. The protocol was immunoSEQ multiplex PCR, while the TCRdb copy is restricted to in-frame clones and leaves out a portion. The sample contains around 80,000 clones, roughly 88% of which appear only once. The starting material was CD4+ or CD8+ T cells sorted from blood, obtained in a trial of the OX40 agonist ivuxolimab. The receptors come from an adult with an advanced solid tumor such as melanoma, head and neck, liver or kidney cancer. CDR3s include the opening cysteine and the closing phenylalanine or tryptophan. D genes are given only for firm matches. Expanded clones are given a class, and other clones once, few, many or no size at all.

CDR3aa: CASSPPGLEDNEQFF; CDR3nt: TGTGCCAGCAGCCCTCCGGGACTAGAAGACAATGAGCAGTTCTTC; v_gene: TRBV7-3; d_gene: TRBD2; abundance: .; j_gene: TRBJ2-1
CDR3aa: CAVPASGANVLTF; CDR3nt: TGTGCCGTCCCTGCCTCTGGGGCCAACGTCCTGACTTTC; v_gene: TRBV6-6; d_gene: .; abundance: few; j_gene: TRBJ2-6
CDR3aa: CASSIDRDNEQFF; CDR3nt: TGTGCCAGCAGCATCGACAGGGACAATGAGCAGTTCTTC; v_gene: TRBV7-3; d_gene: TRBD1; abundance: .; j_gene: TRBJ2-1
CDR3aa: CAWSVLGLSQPQHF; CDR3nt: TGTGCCTGGAGTGTTTTGGGGCTCTCTCAGCCCCAGCATTTT; v_gene: TRBV30; d_gene: .; abundance: .; j_gene: TRBJ1-5
CDR3aa: CSASVPGGYTF; CDR3nt: TGCAGTGCTAGCGTACCGGGGGGCTACACCTTC; v_gene: TRBV20-1; d_gene: .; abundance: few; j_gene: TRBJ1-2
CDR3aa: CAWSVMDYEQYF; CDR3nt: TGTGCCTGGAGTGTCATGGACTACGAGCAGTACTTC; v_gene: TRBV30; d_gene: .; abundance: .; j_gene: TRBJ2-7
CDR3aa: CASSARESQETQYF; CDR3nt: TGTGCCAGCAGCGCTCGGGAGTCCCAAGAGACCCAGTACTTC; v_gene: TRBV7-8; d_gene: .; abundance: .; j_gene: TRBJ2-5
CDR3aa: CASSLTRLETQYF; CDR3nt: TGTGCCAGCAGCTTAACCCGCTTAGAGACCCAGTACTTC; v_gene: TRBV7-2; d_gene: .; abundance: .; j_gene: TRBJ2-5
CDR3aa: CASSPTRGTTQYF; CDR3nt: TGTGCCAGCAGCCCAACGCGGGGTACAACGCAGTATTTT; v_gene: TRBV14; d_gene: .; abundance: .; j_gene: TRBJ2-3
CDR3aa: CASSVAGYNEQFF; CDR3nt: TGTGCCAGCAGCGTAGCCGGCTACAATGAGCAGTTCTTC; v_gene: TRBV9; d_gene: .; abundance: .; j_gene: TRBJ2-1
CDR3aa: CASSGTGAFGFHF; CDR3nt: TGTGCCAGCAGCGGGACAGGGGCCTTTGGGTTCCACTTT; v_gene: TRBV25-1; d_gene: TRBD1; abundance: .; j_gene: TRBJ1-6
CDR3aa: CASSILSQETQYF; CDR3nt: TGTGCCAGTAGTATCCTCAGCCAAGAGACCCAGTACTTC; v_gene: TRBV19; d_gene: .; abundance: .; j_gene: TRBJ2-5
CDR3aa: CASSLPGGTFGTQYF; CDR3nt: TGTGCCAGTAGTCTCCCCGGAGGGACATTTGGGACCCAGTACTTC; v_gene: TRBV19; d_gene: .; abundance: .; j_gene: TRBJ2-5
CDR3aa: CASSASTRTDTQYF; CDR3nt: TGTGCCAGCAGCGCTTCTACGCGCACAGATACGCAGTATTTT; v_gene: TRBV9; d_gene: .; abundance: .; j_gene: TRBJ2-3
CDR3aa: CASSLRQAGEQYF; CDR3nt: TGTGCCAGCAGCTTACGACAGGCCGGCGAGCAGTACTTC; v_gene: TRBV7-9; d_gene: .; abundance: medium-sized; j_gene: TRBJ2-7
CDR3aa: CASSWTGSTDTQYF; CDR3nt: TGCGCCAGCAGCTGGACAGGCAGCACAGATACGCAGTATTTT; v_gene: TRBV5-1; d_gene: TRBD1; abundance: once; j_gene: TRBJ2-3